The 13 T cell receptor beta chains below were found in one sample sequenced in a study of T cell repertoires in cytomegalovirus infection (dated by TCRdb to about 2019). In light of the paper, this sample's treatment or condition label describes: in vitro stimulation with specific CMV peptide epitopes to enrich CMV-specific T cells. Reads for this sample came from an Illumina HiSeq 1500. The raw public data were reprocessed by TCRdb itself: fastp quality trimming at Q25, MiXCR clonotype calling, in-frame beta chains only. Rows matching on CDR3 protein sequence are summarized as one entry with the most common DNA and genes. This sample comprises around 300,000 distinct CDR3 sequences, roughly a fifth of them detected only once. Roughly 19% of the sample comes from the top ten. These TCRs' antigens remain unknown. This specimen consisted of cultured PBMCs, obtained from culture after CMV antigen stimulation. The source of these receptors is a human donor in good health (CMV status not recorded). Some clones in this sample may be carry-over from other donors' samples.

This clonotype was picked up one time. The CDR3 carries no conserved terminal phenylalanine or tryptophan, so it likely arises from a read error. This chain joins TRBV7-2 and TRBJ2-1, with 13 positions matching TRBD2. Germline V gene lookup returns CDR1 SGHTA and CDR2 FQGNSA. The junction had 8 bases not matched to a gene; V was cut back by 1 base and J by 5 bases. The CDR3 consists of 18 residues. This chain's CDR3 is CASSLVTSGRAGNNEQFY. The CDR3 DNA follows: TGTGCCAGCAGCTTAGTTACTAGCGGGAGGGCCGGGAACAATGAGCAGTTCTAC.

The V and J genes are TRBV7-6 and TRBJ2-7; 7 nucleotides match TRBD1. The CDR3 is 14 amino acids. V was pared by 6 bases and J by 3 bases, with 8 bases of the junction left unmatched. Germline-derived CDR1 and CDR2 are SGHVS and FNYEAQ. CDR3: CASRPPGQNYEQYF. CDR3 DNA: TGTGCCAGCAGACCGCCGGGACAGAACTACGAGCAGTACTTC.

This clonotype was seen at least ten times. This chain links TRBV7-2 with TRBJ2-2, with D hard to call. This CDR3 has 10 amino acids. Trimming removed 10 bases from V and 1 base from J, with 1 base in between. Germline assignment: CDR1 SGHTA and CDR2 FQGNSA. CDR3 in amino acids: CAKNTGELFF. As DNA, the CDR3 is TGTGCCAAGAACACCGGGGAGCTGTTTTTT.

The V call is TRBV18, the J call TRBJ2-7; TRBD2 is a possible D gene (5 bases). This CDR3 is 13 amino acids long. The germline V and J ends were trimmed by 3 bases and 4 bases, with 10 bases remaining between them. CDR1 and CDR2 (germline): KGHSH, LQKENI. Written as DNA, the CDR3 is TGTGCCAGCTCACCGGAGCGGTTTTACGAGCAGTACTTC. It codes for CASSPERFYEQYF.

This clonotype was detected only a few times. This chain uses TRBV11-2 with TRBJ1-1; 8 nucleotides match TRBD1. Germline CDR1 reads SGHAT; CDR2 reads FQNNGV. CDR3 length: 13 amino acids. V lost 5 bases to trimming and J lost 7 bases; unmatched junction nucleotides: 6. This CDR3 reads CASSQTGVVEAFF. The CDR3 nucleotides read TGTGCCAGCAGCCAGACAGGGGTGGTTGAAGCTTTCTTT.

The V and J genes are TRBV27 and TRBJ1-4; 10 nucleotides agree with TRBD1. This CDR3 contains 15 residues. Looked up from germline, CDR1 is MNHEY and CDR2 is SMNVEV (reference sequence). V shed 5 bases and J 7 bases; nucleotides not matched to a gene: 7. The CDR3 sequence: CASSPRDRGSEKLFF. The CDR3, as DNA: TGTGCCAGCAGTCCCCGGGACAGGGGAAGTGAAAAACTGTTTTTT.

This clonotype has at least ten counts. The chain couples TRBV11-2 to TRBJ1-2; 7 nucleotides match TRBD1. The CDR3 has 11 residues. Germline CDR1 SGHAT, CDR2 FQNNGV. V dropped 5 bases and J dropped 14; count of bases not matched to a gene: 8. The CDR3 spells CASSTTGAYTF. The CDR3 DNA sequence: TGTGCCAGCAGCACAACAGGGGCGTATACCTTC.

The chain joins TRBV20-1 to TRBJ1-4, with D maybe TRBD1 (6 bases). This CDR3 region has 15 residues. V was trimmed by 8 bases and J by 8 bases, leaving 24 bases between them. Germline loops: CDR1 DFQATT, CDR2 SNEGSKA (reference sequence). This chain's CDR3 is CSTTKGTGTPEKLFF. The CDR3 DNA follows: TGCAGTACAACAAAGGGGACTGGGACACCCGAAAAACTGTTTTTT.

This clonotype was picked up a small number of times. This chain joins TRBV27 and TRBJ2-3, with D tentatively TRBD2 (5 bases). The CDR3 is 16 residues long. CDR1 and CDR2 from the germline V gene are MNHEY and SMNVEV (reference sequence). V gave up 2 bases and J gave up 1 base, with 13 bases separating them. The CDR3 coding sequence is TGTGCCAGCAGTTTAGTGCGGGCCCACGGCACAGATACGCAGTATTTT. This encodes CASSLVRAHGTDTQYF.

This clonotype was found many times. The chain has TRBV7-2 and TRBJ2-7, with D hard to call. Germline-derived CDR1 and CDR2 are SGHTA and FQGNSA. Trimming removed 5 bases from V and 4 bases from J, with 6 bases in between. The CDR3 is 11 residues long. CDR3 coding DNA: TGTGCCAGCAGCCGCTCGTACGAGCAGTACTTC. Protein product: CASSRSYEQYF.

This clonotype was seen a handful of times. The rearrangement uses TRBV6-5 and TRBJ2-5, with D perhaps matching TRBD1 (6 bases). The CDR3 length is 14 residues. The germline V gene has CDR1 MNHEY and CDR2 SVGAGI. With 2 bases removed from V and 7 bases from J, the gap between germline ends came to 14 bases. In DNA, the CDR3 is TGTGCCAGCAGTTACGGACAGCCCCTCGGGACCCAGTACTTC. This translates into CASSYGQPLGTQYF.

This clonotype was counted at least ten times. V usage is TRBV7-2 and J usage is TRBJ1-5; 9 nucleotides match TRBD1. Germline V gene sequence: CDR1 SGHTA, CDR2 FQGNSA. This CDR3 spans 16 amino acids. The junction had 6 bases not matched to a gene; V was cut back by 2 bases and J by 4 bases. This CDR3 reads CASSLRTGGWNQPQHF. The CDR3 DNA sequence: TGTGCCAGCAGCTTACGCACAGGGGGCTGGAATCAGCCCCAGCATTTT. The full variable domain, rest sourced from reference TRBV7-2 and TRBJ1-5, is GAGVSQSPSNKVTEKGKDVELRCDPISGHTALYWYRQSLGQGLEFLIYFQGNSAPDKSGLPSDRFSAERTGGSVSTLTIQRTQQEDSAVYLCASSLRTGGWNQPQHFGDGTRLSIL.

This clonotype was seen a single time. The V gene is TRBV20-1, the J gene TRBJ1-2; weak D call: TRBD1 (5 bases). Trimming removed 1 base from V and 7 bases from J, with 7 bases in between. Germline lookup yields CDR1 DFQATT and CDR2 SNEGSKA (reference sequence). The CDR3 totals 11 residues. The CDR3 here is CSARVGGGYTF. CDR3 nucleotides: TGCAGTGCTAGAGTGGGGGGTGGCTACACCTTC.